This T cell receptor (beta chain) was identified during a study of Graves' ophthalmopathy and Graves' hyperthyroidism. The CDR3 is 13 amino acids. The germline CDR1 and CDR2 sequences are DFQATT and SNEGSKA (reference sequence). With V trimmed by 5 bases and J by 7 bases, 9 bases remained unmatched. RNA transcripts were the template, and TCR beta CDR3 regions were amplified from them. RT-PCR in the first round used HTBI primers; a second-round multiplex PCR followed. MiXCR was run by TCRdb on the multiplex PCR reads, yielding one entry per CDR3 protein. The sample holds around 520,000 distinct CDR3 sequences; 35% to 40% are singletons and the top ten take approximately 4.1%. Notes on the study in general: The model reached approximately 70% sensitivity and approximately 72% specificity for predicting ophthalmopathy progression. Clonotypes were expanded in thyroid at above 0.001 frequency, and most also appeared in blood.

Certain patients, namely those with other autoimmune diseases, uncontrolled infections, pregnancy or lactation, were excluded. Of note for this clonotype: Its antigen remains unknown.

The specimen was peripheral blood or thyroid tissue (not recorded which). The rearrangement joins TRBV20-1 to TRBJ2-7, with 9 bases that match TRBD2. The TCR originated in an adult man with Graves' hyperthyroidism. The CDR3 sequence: CSAPQRGEGEQYF. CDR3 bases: TGCAGTGCTCCACAGCGGGGGGAGGGAGAGCAGTACTTC.